The table lists the clone carrying this TCR beta chain with a few counts. Its target is unknown. This sample stems from a study of T-cell reconstitution after alpha-beta-depleted transplantation in children. Whole-study results and caveats: Several hundred expanded graft clones reportedly gave rise to the alpha-beta T cells present about two months after transplant. Newly produced T cells mostly accounted for T-cell counts and diversity one year post-transplant. At day 60, the high TCRbeta diversity found in some patients originated from recipient T cells and thymic progenitors that had survived.

CDR1 and CDR2 from the germline V gene are MGHRA and YSYEKL. This CDR3 is 15 amino acids long. Unmatched junction bases numbered 8, after V lost 8 bases and J lost 5 bases. For TCRbeta, the library was prepared with unique molecular identifiers. TCRdb reprocessed the PCR reads with MiXCR, giving one entry per CDR3 protein. The table lists hundreds of thousands of distinct CDR3 sequences, roughly 13% of them singletons, with 2% to 2.5% in the top ten. V gene TRBV4-1 combines with J gene TRBJ2-1, with TRBD2 matching 11 bases. This receptor was taken from a male patient aged 5 to 17 who had a stem cell transplant for acute myeloid leukemia, so the T cells may come from the graft donor. The specimen was PBMCs, mostly from graft donor cells, collected 360 days after TCRalphabeta/CD19-depleted stem cell transplant. The CDR3: CASVKLAGANNEQFF. In nucleotides, the CDR3 is TGCGCCAGCGTAAAACTAGCGGGAGCCAACAATGAGCAGTTCTTC.